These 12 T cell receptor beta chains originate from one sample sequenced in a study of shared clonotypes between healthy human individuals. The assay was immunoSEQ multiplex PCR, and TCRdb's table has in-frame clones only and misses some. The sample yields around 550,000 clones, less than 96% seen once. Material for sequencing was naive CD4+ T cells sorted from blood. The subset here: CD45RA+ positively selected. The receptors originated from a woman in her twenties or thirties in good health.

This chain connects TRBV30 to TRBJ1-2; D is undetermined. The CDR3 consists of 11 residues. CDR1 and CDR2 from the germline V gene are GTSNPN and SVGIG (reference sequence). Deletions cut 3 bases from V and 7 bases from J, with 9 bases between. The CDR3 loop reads CAWSLASGYTF. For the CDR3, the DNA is TGTGCCTGGAGCTTAGCGAGTGGCTACACCTTC.

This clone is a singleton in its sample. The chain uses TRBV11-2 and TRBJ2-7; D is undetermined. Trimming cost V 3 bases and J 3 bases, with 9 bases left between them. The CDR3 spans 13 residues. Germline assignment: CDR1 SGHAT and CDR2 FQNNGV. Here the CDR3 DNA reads TGTGCCAGCAGCTTTCTAGACAACTACGAGCAGTACTTC. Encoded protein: CASSFLDNYEQYF.

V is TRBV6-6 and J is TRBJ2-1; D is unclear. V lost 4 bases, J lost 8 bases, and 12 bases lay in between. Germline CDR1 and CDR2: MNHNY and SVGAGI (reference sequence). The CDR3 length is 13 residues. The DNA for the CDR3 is TGTGCCAGCAGTTTCGGACGGTGGGATGAGCAGTTCTTC. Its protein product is CASSFGRWDEQFF.

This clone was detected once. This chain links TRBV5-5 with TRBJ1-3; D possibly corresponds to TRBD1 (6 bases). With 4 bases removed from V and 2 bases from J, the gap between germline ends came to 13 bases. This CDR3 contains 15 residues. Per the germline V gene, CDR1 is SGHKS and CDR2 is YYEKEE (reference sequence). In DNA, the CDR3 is TGTGCCAGCAGCCCCTCACAGGGAACTGGAAACACCATATATTTT. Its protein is CASSPSQGTGNTIYF.

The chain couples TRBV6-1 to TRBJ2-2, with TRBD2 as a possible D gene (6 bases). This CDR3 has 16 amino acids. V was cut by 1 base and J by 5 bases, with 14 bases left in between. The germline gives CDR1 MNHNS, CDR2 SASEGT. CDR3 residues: CASSEGWGRGTGELFF. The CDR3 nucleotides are TGTGCCAGCAGTGAAGGGTGGGGTCGGGGGACCGGGGAGCTGTTTTTT.

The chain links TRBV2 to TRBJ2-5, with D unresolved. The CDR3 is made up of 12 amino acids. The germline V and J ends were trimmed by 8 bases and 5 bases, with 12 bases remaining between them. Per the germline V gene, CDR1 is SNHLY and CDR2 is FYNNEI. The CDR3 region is CASELAWETQYF. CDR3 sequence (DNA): TGTGCCAGCGAGTTGGCATGGGAGACCCAGTACTTC.

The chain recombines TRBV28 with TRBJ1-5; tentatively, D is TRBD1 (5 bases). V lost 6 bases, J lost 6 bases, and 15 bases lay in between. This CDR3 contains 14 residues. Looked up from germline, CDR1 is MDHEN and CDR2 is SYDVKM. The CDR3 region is CASSPGTLFQPQHF. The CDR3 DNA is TGTGCCAGCAGCCCAGGGACCCTTTTTCAGCCCCAGCATTTT.

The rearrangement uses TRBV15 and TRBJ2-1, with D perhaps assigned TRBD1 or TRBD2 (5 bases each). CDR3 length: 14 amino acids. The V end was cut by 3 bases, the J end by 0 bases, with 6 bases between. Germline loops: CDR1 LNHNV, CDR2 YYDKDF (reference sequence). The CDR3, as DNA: TGTGCCACCAGCAGGGGACCCTCCTACAATGAGCAGTTCTTC. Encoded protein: CATSRGPSYNEQFF.

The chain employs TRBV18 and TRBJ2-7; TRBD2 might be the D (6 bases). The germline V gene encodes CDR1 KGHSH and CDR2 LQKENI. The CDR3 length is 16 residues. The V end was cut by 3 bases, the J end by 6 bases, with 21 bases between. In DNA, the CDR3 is TGTGCCAGCTCACCGCTCTCCATGGGGGGTCTAGGCGAGCAGTACTTC. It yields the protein CASSPLSMGGLGEQYF.

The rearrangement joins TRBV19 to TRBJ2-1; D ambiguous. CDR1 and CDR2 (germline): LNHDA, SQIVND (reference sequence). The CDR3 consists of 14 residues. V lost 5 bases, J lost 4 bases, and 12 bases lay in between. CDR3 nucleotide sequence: TGTGCCAGTAGTTCAGGTGCCGATTACAATGAGCAGTTCTTC. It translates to CASSSGADYNEQFF.

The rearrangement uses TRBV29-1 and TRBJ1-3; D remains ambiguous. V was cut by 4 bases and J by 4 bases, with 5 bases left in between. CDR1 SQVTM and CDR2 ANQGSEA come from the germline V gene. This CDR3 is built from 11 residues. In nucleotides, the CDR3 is TGCAGCGTTGGATTCGGAAACACCATATATTTT. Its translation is CSVGFGNTIYF. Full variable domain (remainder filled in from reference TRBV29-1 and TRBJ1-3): SAVISQKPSRDICQRGTSLTIQCQVDSQVTMMFWYRQQPGQSLTLIATANQGSEATYESGFVIDKFPISRPNLTFSTLTVSNMSPEDSSIYLCSVGFGNTIYFGEGSWLTVV.

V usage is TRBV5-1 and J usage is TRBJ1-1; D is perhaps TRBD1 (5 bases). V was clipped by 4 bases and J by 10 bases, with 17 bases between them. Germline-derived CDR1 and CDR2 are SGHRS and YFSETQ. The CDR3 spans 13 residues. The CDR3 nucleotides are TGCGCCAGCAGCACCGGACAAGGGGAATCAGCTTTCTTT. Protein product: CASSTGQGESAFF. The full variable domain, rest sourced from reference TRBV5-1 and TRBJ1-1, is KAGVTQTPRYLIKTRGQQVTLSCSPISGHRSVSWYQQTPGQGLQFLFEYFSETQRNKGNFPGRFSGRQFSNSRSEMNVSTLELGDSALYLCASSTGQGESAFFGQGTRLTVV.